Listed below are T cell receptor beta chains from one sample, sequenced in a study of cytomegalovirus exposure and HLA in healthy donors. Here immunoSEQ multiplex PCR was the method, and the copy in TCRdb shows in-frame clones only, minus some. This sample yields about 250,000 clones, of which approximately 70% are seen a single time; over 2% belongs to the top ten. The source material was PBMCs. All receptors come from a female donor in good health and CMV-seronegative. The CDR3 runs from the conserved cysteine through the conserved F or W. The D gene is left open where the match is weak. Not every row has a clone size; where given, it reads once, few, many or a size class.

>TRBV6-5|TRBJ1-3|.|.
CASSYDSSGNTIYF
TGTGCCAGCAGTTATGACAGCTCTGGAAACACCATATATTTT
>TRBV28|TRBJ2-1|.|TRBD1
CASNLGGTGGIGEQFF
TGTGCCAGCAATCTCGGAGGGACAGGGGGGATTGGGGAGCAGTTCTTC
>TRBV7-6|TRBJ2-3|.|.
CASSYLFPGGTDTQYF
TGTGCCAGCAGCTACCTGTTCCCGGGGGGCACAGATACGCAGTATTTT
>TRBV6-4|TRBJ1-2|.|.
CASSDGNDYGYTF
TGTGCCAGCAGTGACGGCAACGACTATGGCTACACCTTC
>TRBV9|TRBJ2-4|.|.
CASSSGTSQNIQYF
TGTGCCAGCAGCAGCGGGACATCACAAAACATTCAGTACTTC
>TRBV27|TRBJ2-1|once|.
CASSLSQGNEQFF
TGTGCCAGCAGTTTGTCACAGGGCAATGAGCAGTTCTTC
>TRBV10-2|TRBJ2-1|few|.
CASSLAMGLEQFF
TGCGCCAGCAGCCTAGCGATGGGTCTAGAGCAGTTCTTC
>TRBV10-3|TRBJ2-6|once|.
CAISGARVGANVLTF
TGTGCCATCAGTGGTGCGAGGGTAGGGGCCAACGTCCTGACTTTC
>TRBV5-1|TRBJ1-1|.|TRBD1
CASSPGTGWGAFF
TGCGCCAGCAGCCCCGGGACAGGGTGGGGAGCTTTCTTT
>TRBV7-7|TRBJ2-2|few|TRBD1
CASSPDRANTGELFF
TGTGCTAGCAGCCCGGACAGGGCGAACACCGGGGAGCTGTTTTTT
>TRBV18|TRBJ2-1|.|TRBD2
CASSVLAGDSYNEQFF
TGTGCCAGCTCAGTCTTGGCGGGAGACTCCTACAATGAGCAGTTCTTC
>TRBV28|TRBJ1-2|once|.
CASSLGAGYGYTF
TGTGCCAGCAGTTTAGGGGCGGGATATGGCTACACCTTC
>TRBV2|TRBJ1-3|.|.
CASTDRISGNTIYF
TGTGCCAGCACCGACAGGATCTCTGGAAACACCATATATTTT
>TRBV4-1|TRBJ2-7|once|.
CASSDQGQRVDEQYF
TGCGCCAGCAGCGATCAGGGACAAAGGGTGGACGAGCAGTACTTC
>TRBV9|TRBJ1-2|few|TRBD1
CASSDLGQGGFGYTF
TGTGCCAGCAGCGACCTGGGACAGGGAGGTTTTGGCTACACCTTC
>TRBV9|TRBJ2-7|.|TRBD1
CASSVGWDRAYEQYF
TGTGCCAGCAGCGTAGGTTGGGACAGGGCCTACGAGCAGTACTTC
>TRBV5-1|TRBJ2-3|.|.
CASSLDSVGAQYF
TGCGCCAGCAGCCTGGACAGCGTCGGGGCGCAGTATTTT
>TRBV2|TRBJ1-2|.|TRBD1
CASSPPFGTDLYGYTF
TGTGCCAGCAGTCCCCCTTTTGGGACAGATTTATATGGCTACACCTTC
>TRBV18|TRBJ2-7|.|.
CASSPGPEQYF
TGTGCCAGCTCACCAGGGCCCGAGCAGTACTTC
>TRBV28|TRBJ2-1|.|.
CASSPHHSYLSYNEQFF
TGTGCCAGCAGTCCACACCACAGCTACTTATCCTACAATGAGCAGTTCTTC
>TRBV6-4|TRBJ2-3|.|.
CASSDRRDTQYF
TGTGCCAGCAGTGACAGGAGGGATACGCAGTATTTT
>TRBV7-6|TRBJ2-3|.|TRBD2
CASSSLAGGPDTQYF
TGTGCCAGCAGCTCGCTGGCGGGAGGGCCAGATACGCAGTATTTT
>TRBV7-7|TRBJ2-7|.|.
CASSPAPGLEQYF
TGTGCCAGCAGCCCAGCGCCCGGGTTAGAGCAGTACTTC
>TRBV28|TRBJ1-5|.|TRBD1
CASSSPGQDLYSNQPQHF
TGTGCCAGCAGTTCACCGGGACAGGACCTGTATAGCAATCAGCCCCAGCATTTT
>TRBV5-1|TRBJ1-1|.|TRBD1
CASSLRTGTGGRAFF
TGCGCCAGCAGCTTGAGGACCGGGACAGGGGGCCGAGCTTTCTTT
>TRBV1|TRBJ2-1|.|.
CTAISGNEQFF
TGCACCGCAATATCGGGCAATGAGCAGTTCTTC
>TRBV4-1|TRBJ1-1|.|TRBD1
CASSQGSGTGDTEAFF
TGCGCCAGCAGCCAAGGTTCCGGGACAGGGGACACTGAAGCTTTCTTT
>TRBV5-1|TRBJ2-3|few|TRBD2
CASSPGTSGRGRDTQYF
TGCGCCAGCAGCCCGGGGACTAGCGGGAGAGGCAGGGATACGCAGTATTTT
>TRBV25-1|TRBJ2-7|.|.
CASSELSGYSYEQYF
TGTGCCAGCAGTGAACTTAGCGGTTACTCCTACGAGCAGTACTTC
>TRBV4-2|TRBJ1-2|few|.
CASTNLLPLKSSDGYTF
TGTGCCAGCACCAACCTCCTCCCTTTGAAGAGCTCTGATGGCTACACCTTC
>TRBV5-1|TRBJ2-7|.|TRBD1
CASSVKGGQGTYEQYF
TGCGCCAGCAGCGTTAAAGGGGGACAGGGGACCTACGAGCAGTACTTC
>TRBV7-2|TRBJ2-1|.|TRBD2
CASSLLLAGVYEQFF
TGTGCCAGCAGCTTACTACTAGCGGGAGTATATGAGCAGTTCTTC
>TRBV18|TRBJ1-4|.|TRBD1
CASSPGQGIEKLFF
TGTGCCAGCTCACCGGGACAGGGTATTGAAAAACTGTTTTTT
>TRBV19|TRBJ1-1|.|.
CASSIWGVHTEAFF
TGTGCCAGTAGTATCTGGGGGGTCCACACTGAAGCTTTCTTT
>TRBV6-1|TRBJ1-4|.|.
CASASGGTNEKLFF
TGTGCCAGCGCTTCGGGGGGGACTAATGAAAAACTGTTTTTT
>TRBV27|TRBJ1-5|.|TRBD1
CASSPDRISNQPQHF
TGTGCCAGCAGTCCGGACAGGATTAGCAATCAGCCCCAGCATTTT
>TRBV6-6|TRBJ1-5|many|.
CASTTGERRRPQHF
TGTGCCAGCACCACCGGGGAGAGGAGGAGGCCCCAGCATTTT
>TRBV11-1|TRBJ2-7|few|.
CASSSGRNEQYF
TGTGCCAGCAGCAGCGGACGAAACGAGCAGTACTTC
>TRBV11-3|TRBJ1-1|few|.
CASSYDMNTEAFF
TGTGCCAGCAGCTATGACATGAACACTGAAGCTTTCTTT
>TRBV15|TRBJ2-3|few|TRBD2
CGTSGSRVASDTQYF
TGTGGAACGAGCGGGAGCCGCGTAGCGTCAGATACGCAGTATTTT
>TRBV6-1|TRBJ2-3|.|TRBD2
CASSPLRGTDTQYF
TGTGCCAGCAGCCCACTGCGGGGGACAGATACGCAGTATTTT
>TRBV6-5|TRBJ2-5|once|TRBD1
CASSYSPGQGIQYF
TGTGCCAGCAGTTACTCTCCGGGACAGGGGATCCAGTACTTC
>TRBV4-1|TRBJ2-3|.|.
CASSHPVADTQYF
TGCGCCAGCAGCCACCCTGTCGCAGATACGCAGTATTTT
>TRBV5-8|TRBJ2-1|.|.
CASSLGLLSSYNEQFF
TGTGCCAGCAGCTTGGGGCTTCTCAGCTCCTACAATGAGCAGTTCTTC
>TRBV7-9|TRBJ2-1|.|TRBD2
CASSPKPVAGGVDEQFF
TGTGCCAGCAGCCCGAAACCCGTAGCGGGAGGGGTCGATGAGCAGTTCTTC
>TRBV7-9|TRBJ2-3|.|.
CASSLTRLGTTDTQYF
TGTGCCAGCAGCTTAACTAGACTAGGAACCACAGATACGCAGTATTTT
>TRBV7-9|TRBJ2-7|.|TRBD2
CASSSGLAGVQPYEQYF
TGTGCCAGCAGCTCGGGACTAGCGGGAGTCCAACCCTACGAGCAGTACTTC
>TRBV5-1|TRBJ2-5|.|TRBD2
CASSDSGVGETQYF
TGCGCCAGCAGCGATAGCGGGGTGGGAGAGACCCAGTACTTC
>TRBV6-1|TRBJ1-1|few|TRBD1
CASTTGTGGTEAFF
TGTGCCAGCACTACCGGGACAGGGGGCACTGAAGCTTTCTTT
>TRBV9|TRBJ2-7|.|.
CASSAPGAGNYEQYF
TGTGCCAGCAGCGCCCCGGGAGCAGGGAACTACGAGCAGTACTTC
>TRBV2|TRBJ2-5|.|.
CASSDQGETQYF
TGTGCCAGCAGTGACCAGGGAGAGACCCAGTACTTC
>TRBV9|TRBJ2-5|.|TRBD2
CASSVATSRQETQYF
TGTGCCAGCAGCGTAGCGACTAGCCGCCAAGAGACCCAGTACTTC
>TRBV2|TRBJ2-3|.|TRBD2
CASIWGAGGVDTQYF
TGTGCCAGCATCTGGGGAGCGGGAGGGGTGGATACGCAGTATTTT
>TRBV5-1|TRBJ2-3|.|TRBD2
CASTRTSPVTDTQYF
TGCGCCAGCACCAGGACTAGCCCTGTGACAGATACGCAGTATTTT
>TRBV5-4|TRBJ2-7|few|TRBD1
CASSSSGTGTSYEQYF
TGTGCCAGCAGCTCTTCCGGGACAGGGACCTCCTACGAGCAGTACTTC
>TRBV28|TRBJ2-1|.|.
CASSLKPGPYNEQFF
TGTGCCAGCAGTCTTAAACCTGGCCCCTACAATGAGCAGTTCTTC
>TRBV5-4|TRBJ1-2|.|TRBD1
CASSFTGGDGYTF
TGTGCCAGCAGCTTTACAGGGGGCGATGGCTACACCTTC
>TRBV4-2|TRBJ2-2|.|TRBD2
CASSQALSGFTGELFF
TGTGCCAGCAGCCAAGCTCTTAGCGGGTTTACCGGGGAGCTGTTTTTT
>TRBV5-6|TRBJ2-7|.|TRBD1
CASSLGQGGYEQYF
TGTGCCAGCAGCCTTGGACAGGGGGGCTACGAGCAGTACTTC
>TRBV5-1|TRBJ1-2|.|TRBD1
CASSPGQGIYGYTF
TGCGCCAGCAGCCCGGGACAGGGGATCTATGGCTACACCTTC